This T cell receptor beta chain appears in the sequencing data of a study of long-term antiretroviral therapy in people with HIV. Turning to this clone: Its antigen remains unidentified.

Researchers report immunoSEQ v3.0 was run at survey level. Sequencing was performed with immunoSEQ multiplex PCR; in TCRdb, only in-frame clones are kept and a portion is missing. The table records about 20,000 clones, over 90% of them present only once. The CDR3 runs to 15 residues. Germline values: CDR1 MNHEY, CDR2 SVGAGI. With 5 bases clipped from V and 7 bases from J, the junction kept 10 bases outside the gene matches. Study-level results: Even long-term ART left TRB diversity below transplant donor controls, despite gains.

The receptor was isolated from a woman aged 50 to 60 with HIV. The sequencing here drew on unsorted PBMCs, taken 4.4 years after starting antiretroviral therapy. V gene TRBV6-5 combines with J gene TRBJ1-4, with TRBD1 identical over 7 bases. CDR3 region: CASSRRQGSSEKLFF. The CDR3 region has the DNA TGTGCCAGCAGTAGAAGACAGGGTTCGAGTGAAAAACTGTTTTTT.